This T cell receptor beta chain was captured by sequencing in a study of blood T cell repertoires in COVID-19. Study-wide background: The origin of the acute and convalescent COVID-19 samples was the United States, Italy and Spain. Sample material is recorded as cDNA or gDNA derived from T cells, B-cell-depleted T cells, or PBMCs.

Enrollees, about 18 to 95 years old, lived in approximately 24 US areas. In the original workflow: Estimation of nucleated cell counts was performed using reference gene primer amplification. Clones were sequenced by immunoSEQ multiplex PCR, and TCRdb holds only the in-frame ones, with some missing. That table supplies the V and J calls and clone size; D and trimming were determined from the DNA. The table includes nearly 250,000 clones, around 90% detected once. Looked up from germline, CDR1 is SGHTA and CDR2 is FQGNSA. Trimming took 0 bases from V and 8 from J, leaving 13 bases between them. The CDR3 spans 15 residues.

The TCR sequence derives from a man aged 45-65 years who had been exposed to COVID-19. Specimen: PBMCs or T cells enriched from blood (not recorded which). V usage is TRBV7-2 and J usage is TRBJ1-4; weak D call: TRBD1 (6 bases). The CDR3 loop is CASSLALGAGEKLFF. CDR3 bases: TGTGCCAGCAGCTTAGCGTTGGGGGCTGGGGAAAAACTGTTTTTT.